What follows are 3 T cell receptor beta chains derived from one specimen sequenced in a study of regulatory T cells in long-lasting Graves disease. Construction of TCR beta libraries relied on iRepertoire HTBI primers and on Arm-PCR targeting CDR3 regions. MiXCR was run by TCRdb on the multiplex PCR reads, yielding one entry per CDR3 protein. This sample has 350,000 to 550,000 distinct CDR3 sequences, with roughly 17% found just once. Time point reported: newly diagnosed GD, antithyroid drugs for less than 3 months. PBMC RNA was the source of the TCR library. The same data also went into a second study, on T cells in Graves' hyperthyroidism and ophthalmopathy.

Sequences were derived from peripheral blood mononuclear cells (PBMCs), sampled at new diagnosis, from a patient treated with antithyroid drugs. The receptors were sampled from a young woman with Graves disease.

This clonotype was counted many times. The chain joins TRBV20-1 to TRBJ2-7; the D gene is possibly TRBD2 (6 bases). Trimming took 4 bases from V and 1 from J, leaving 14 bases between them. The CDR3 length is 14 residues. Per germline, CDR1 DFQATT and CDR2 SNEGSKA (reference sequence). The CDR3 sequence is CSAKKRDWSYEQYF. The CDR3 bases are TGCAGTGCTAAAAAACGGGACTGGTCCTACGAGCAGTACTTC.

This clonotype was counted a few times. The CDR3, as DNA: TGTGCCAGCAGTGAACGACAGATCTATGGCTACACCTTC. This encodes CASSERQIYGYTF. The rearrangement links TRBV6-1 to TRBJ1-2; D is possibly TRBD1 (5 bases). The V gene lost 2 bases and the J gene lost 4 bases, with 8 bases spanning the gap. CDR3 length: 13 amino acids. The germline gives CDR1 MNHNS, CDR2 SASEGT.

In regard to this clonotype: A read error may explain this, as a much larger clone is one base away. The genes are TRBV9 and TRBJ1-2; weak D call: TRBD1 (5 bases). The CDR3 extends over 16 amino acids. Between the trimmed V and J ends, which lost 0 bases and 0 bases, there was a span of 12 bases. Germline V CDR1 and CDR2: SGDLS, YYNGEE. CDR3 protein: CASSVGKGQPNYGYTF. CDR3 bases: TGTGCCAGCAGCGTAGGCAAGGGGCAACCTAACTATGGCTACACCTTC.